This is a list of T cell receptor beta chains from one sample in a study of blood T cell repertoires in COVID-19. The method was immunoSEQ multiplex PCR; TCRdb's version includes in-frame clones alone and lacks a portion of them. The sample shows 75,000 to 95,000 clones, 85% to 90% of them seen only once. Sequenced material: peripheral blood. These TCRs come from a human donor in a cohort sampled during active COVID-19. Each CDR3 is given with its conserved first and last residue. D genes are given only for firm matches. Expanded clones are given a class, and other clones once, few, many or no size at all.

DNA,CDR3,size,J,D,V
TGTGCCAGCAGCGTAACCGGGACAGGGGAGTCCGGGGAGCTGTTTTTT,CASSVTGTGESGELFF,-,TRBJ2-2,TRBD1,TRBV9
TGTGCCAGCAGTTCCATCCTTATACAACGCTCTGGGGCCAACGTCCTGACTTTC,CASSSILIQRSGANVLTF,-,TRBJ2-6,-,TRBV28
TGTGCCAGCAGCGAACAGGCTAGCGGACGCGAGACCCAGTACTTC,CASSEQASGRETQYF,-,TRBJ2-5,TRBD2,TRBV7-8
TGTGCCAGTAGTATACCTCCCCTTCGACAGGTTAATTCACCCCTCCACTTT,CASSIPPLRQVNSPLHF,-,TRBJ1-6,-,TRBV19
TGTGCCAGCTCAGGGCCGGGACTAGCGGTATACAATGAGCAGTTCTTC,CASSGPGLAVYNEQFF,-,TRBJ2-1,TRBD2,TRBV18
TGTGCCAGCAGCGTAGGGCCCGAATACGAGCAGTACTTC,CASSVGPEYEQYF,-,TRBJ2-7,-,TRBV9
TGTGCCAGCTCACCACTAGCGGGCCTCTCCTACGAGCAGTACTTC,CASSPLAGLSYEQYF,few,TRBJ2-7,TRBD2,TRBV18
TGTGCCAGCAGCTTGGACAGGGTCTCTGGAAACACCATATATTTT,CASSLDRVSGNTIYF,-,TRBJ1-3,-,TRBV5-5
TGTGCCACCCGGGACCCCCGGGGGGGCGGGGAGCTGTTTTTT,CATRDPRGGGELFF,-,TRBJ2-2,TRBD2,TRBV5-4
TGTGCCAGCAGTATAACTAGCGGCACAGATACGCAGTATTTT,CASSITSGTDTQYF,-,TRBJ2-3,TRBD2,TRBV2
TGTGCCAGCAGTGACTCGCTAGCCCCGTACAATGAGCAGTTCTTC,CASSDSLAPYNEQFF,-,TRBJ2-1,-,TRBV6-4
TGCGCCAGCAGTGCTTTTAATTCACCCCTCCACTTT,CASSAFNSPLHF,-,TRBJ1-6,-,TRBV10-1
TGTGCCAGCTCAGTCGGGACAAACAATGAGCAGTTCTTC,CASSVGTNNEQFF,once,TRBJ2-1,-,TRBV18
TGTGCCAGCTCACATGGACAGGGGTCCTCTGGAAACACCATATATTTT,CASSHGQGSSGNTIYF,-,TRBJ1-3,TRBD1,TRBV18
TGTGCCAGCAGCCCCCCCGATGAGCAGTTCTTC,CASSPPDEQFF,-,TRBJ2-1,-,TRBV2
TGTGCCAGCTCACCCCCTCCGGGACAGGGCCTTCCATACGAGCAGTACTTC,CASSPPPGQGLPYEQYF,-,TRBJ2-7,TRBD1,TRBV18
TGCGCCAGCAGCTTGGCAGGGAATTCACCCCTCCACTTT,CASSLAGNSPLHF,-,TRBJ1-6,-,TRBV5-1
TGTGCCAGCAGCGGACAGGGGAACACTGAAGCTTTCTTT,CASSGQGNTEAFF,-,TRBJ1-1,TRBD1,TRBV7-9
TGTGCCAGCAGTTCAACAGGGGAAGGACAGCCCCAGCATTTT,CASSSTGEGQPQHF,-,TRBJ1-5,TRBD1,TRBV6-5
TGTGCCAGCAGCCCGGACAGGGGGCATGGCTACACCTTC,CASSPDRGHGYTF,few,TRBJ1-2,TRBD1,TRBV7-9
TGTGCCAGCAGCTTTGTGCCGAGCGGTACCTACGAGCAGTACTTC,CASSFVPSGTYEQYF,-,TRBJ2-7,-,TRBV7-2
TGTGCCAGCGTGCTGGCTAGCGGGAGTGACTACGAGCAGTACTTC,CASVLASGSDYEQYF,few,TRBJ2-7,TRBD2,TRBV6-6
TGTGCCAGCAGTATGAGGCTAGCAGAGTACGAGCAGTACTTC,CASSMRLAEYEQYF,-,TRBJ2-7,-,TRBV4-2
TGTGCCAGCAGCTTGGGGACAGGGGGCGGCCAAGAGACCCAGTACTTC,CASSLGTGGGQETQYF,-,TRBJ2-5,TRBD1,TRBV5-4
TGTGCCAGCAGCCAAGATATTGAGGGTACGCAGTATTTT,CASSQDIEGTQYF,-,TRBJ2-3,-,TRBV3-1/TRBV3-2
TGTGCCAGCAGTGAACTTTTCGGGTCAGCGTCTAATCAGCCCCAGCATTTT,CASSELFGSASNQPQHF,once,TRBJ1-5,-,TRBV6-1
TGTGCCAGCAGTGAAGGGTCAGCGGGGAATCAGCCCCAGCATTTT,CASSEGSAGNQPQHF,-,TRBJ1-5,-,TRBV6-1
TGTGCCAGCAGTGTGGGCAGGGGGCTGGCAAATGAGCAGTTCTTC,CASSVGRGLANEQFF,-,TRBJ2-1,TRBD1,TRBV2
TGTGCCACCAGTGATCCCCTAGAGAATGAGCAGTTCTTC,CATSDPLENEQFF,-,TRBJ2-1,-,TRBV24-1
TGTGCCTGGAGTGTAGAAAGTGGCCAGCCCCAGCATTTT,CAWSVESGQPQHF,-,TRBJ1-5,-,TRBV30
TGTGCCAGCAGCCTTAACTACGCAGGGGGCTTAGGTGGCTACACCTTC,CASSLNYAGGLGGYTF,-,TRBJ1-2,TRBD1,TRBV7-9
TGTGCCAGCAGCTTAGCGCCCGTCTCCCAGGCTGAGCAGTTCTTC,CASSLAPVSQAEQFF,-,TRBJ2-1,-,TRBV11-3
TGTGCCAGCAGCCGGCAAGGGACTAGAACTAGCACAGATACGCAGTATTTT,CASSRQGTRTSTDTQYF,-,TRBJ2-3,TRBD2,TRBV7-3
TGTGCCAGCAGCTCGGCCGGTTCAGGCTCCAAACTGTTTTTT,CASSSAGSGSKLFF,-,TRBJ1-4,-,TRBV7-9
TGTGCCAGCACCCTAGGGGTGGAGGGGACTGAAGCTTTCTTT,CASTLGVEGTEAFF,-,TRBJ1-1,-,TRBV7-9
TGTGCCAGCAGTGAACAGGGGCGGGCGCCCTACTACGAGCAGTACTTC,CASSEQGRAPYYEQYF,-,TRBJ2-7,-,TRBV2
TGTGCCAGCAGCTTAGGTAGCGGGAGTGCAAATACGCAGTATTTT,CASSLGSGSANTQYF,once,TRBJ2-3,TRBD2,TRBV11-3
TGCGCCAGCAGCTTGTTCGGGACTAGTTCTTCCGGGCCTACAGATACGCAGTATTTT,CASSLFGTSSSGPTDTQYF,-,TRBJ2-3,TRBD2,TRBV5-1
TGCGCCAGCAGCGTATCCGGGACAGGGAGCACAGATACGCAGTATTTT,CASSVSGTGSTDTQYF,once,TRBJ2-3,TRBD1,TRBV5-1
TGCGCCAGCAGCTTGGCCGGGAGGGACCTCAACACTGAAGCTTTCTTT,CASSLAGRDLNTEAFF,-,TRBJ1-1,-,TRBV5-1
TGTGCCAGCAGGAAGGACAGGGTAACCCTGCGGGGCTACACCTTC,CASRKDRVTLRGYTF,-,TRBJ1-2,TRBD1,TRBV6-6